There are a few counts of the clone carrying this TCR beta chain. Antigen unknown. This entry is derived from a study of beta chain features in type 1 diabetes. Findings and limits, study-wide: More deletions and fewer insertions at VDJ junctions were found in patients with type 1 diabetes. Shorter TCRB CDR3s, moderately but significantly so, marked every one of the four CD4+ subsets in Type 1 diabetes patients.

CDR1 and CDR2 from the germline V gene are LNHDA and SQIVND (reference sequence). Trimming left V 1 base short and J 6 bases short, with 10 bases between. This CDR3 has 14 residues. Expressed TCRB transcripts were sequenced after all isolated RNA was converted to cDNA. Assay used: immunoSEQ multiplex PCR; TCRdb lists only in-frame clones, some missing. The data contain hundreds of thousands of clones, over 14% of them seen just once; the ten biggest clones take up more than 0.015%. Sequenced: naive CD4+ T cells from blood. The source of this sequence is a young man with type 1 diabetes. This sequence joins TRBV19 and TRBJ2-1; D possibly corresponds to TRBD2 (6 bases). The CDR3 sequence: CASSIGGGANEQFF. The CDR3 nucleotides are TGTGCCAGTAGTATAGGTGGCGGGGCCAATGAGCAGTTCTTC.